The present entry profiles one TCR beta chain with its context. Its target is unknown. The data were obtained in a study of cytomegalovirus exposure and HLA in healthy donors. The wider study: Of the donors genotyped, several hundred in all, less than 90% fell in the Caucasian-associated ancestry cluster.

With 60 Vbeta and 13 Jbeta primers, the PCR was carried out. Repertoires were generated with immunoSEQ multiplex PCR, while TCRdb's copy carries only in-frame clones and drops some. The table has around 180,000 clones, 78% seen once. CDR1 and CDR2 (germline): SGDLS, YYNGEE. Trimming took off 0 bases at V and 0 bases at J, with 7 bases between the two ends. This CDR3 region has 15 residues. Study outcomes and limitations: According to the study, roughly 160 TCR beta chains were cytomegalovirus-associated. Sequencing likely caused a cluster of highly shared sequence variants.

Input material: PBMCs. The sequence was obtained from a woman aged 25 to 39 in good health and CMV-seropositive. V is TRBV9 and J is TRBJ2-1, with D uncertain. This chain's CDR3 is CASSVDSISYNEQFF. The CDR3 nucleotides read TGTGCCAGCAGCGTAGATAGCATCTCCTACAATGAGCAGTTCTTC.